There are a few counts of the clone carrying this T cell receptor beta chain. What it recognizes is unknown. One entry per CDR3 protein, called by TCRdb with MiXCR from the reads. There are 50,000 to 65,000 distinct CDR3 sequences in the sample; about 18% occur only once, and 55% to 65% lies in the top ten. The data stem from a study of T cell repertoires in cytomegalovirus infection. On the study more broadly: Recently described HLA-C-restricted plus well-studied HLA-B-restricted CMV epitopes were used.

Notes on the study in general: The cumulative frequency of public TCR beta families identified carriers of CMV plus the relevant HLA.

Specimen: CD8+ T cells from cultured PBMCs, collected from culture after CMV antigen stimulation. The sequence was obtained from a human donor in good health (CMV status not recorded). Some clones in this sample may be carry-over from other donors' samples.

The CDR3 is CASSPRGLDTGELFF. CDR3 DNA: TGTGCCAGCAGCCCCAGGGGTCTCGACACCGGGGAGCTGTTTTTT. J is TRBJ2-2 and V is TRBV7-3, with D maybe TRBD1 (6 bases). The CDR3 extends over 15 amino acids. The V and J ends lost 5 bases and 3 bases respectively, with 13 bases between them. Germline V gene lookup returns CDR1 SGHTA and CDR2 FQGTGA.